This TCR beta chain is from a study of regulatory T cells in long-lasting Graves disease. Overall study findings and caveats: Exclusively peripheral blood, rather than thyroid tissue, was studied. Newly diagnosed disease favored TRBV20-1 and TRBJ2-1 over persistent disease. Owing to a sample size that was small, accuracy may have been reduced.

With iRepertoire HTBI primers and Arm-PCR of CDR3 regions, TCR beta libraries were built. From the multiplex PCR reads, TCRdb called clonotypes with MiXCR, one entry per CDR3 protein. Here the sample spans around 400,000 distinct CDR3 sequences, approximately 25% being singletons. As for time point: persistent/refractory GD, antithyroid drugs over 5 years with positive TRAb. Preparation of the TCR library used RNA extracted from PBMCs. Germline-derived CDR1 and CDR2 are DFQATT and SNEGSKA (reference sequence). This CDR3 contains 14 residues. V lost 7 bases to trimming and J lost 9 bases, with 22 bases between them. This clonotype has a count of ten or more. Its antigen is currently unknown.

This chain joins TRBV20-1 and TRBJ2-1, with D maybe TRBD2 (7 bases). The clonotype comes from a woman in her forties with Graves disease. The specimen was peripheral blood mononuclear cells (PBMCs), collected when the disease was refractory, from a patient treated with antithyroid drugs. The CDR3 is CSGHGGGAYREQFF. The CDR3 bases are TGCAGTGGACACGGAGGGGGGGCTTATCGTGAGCAGTTCTTC.